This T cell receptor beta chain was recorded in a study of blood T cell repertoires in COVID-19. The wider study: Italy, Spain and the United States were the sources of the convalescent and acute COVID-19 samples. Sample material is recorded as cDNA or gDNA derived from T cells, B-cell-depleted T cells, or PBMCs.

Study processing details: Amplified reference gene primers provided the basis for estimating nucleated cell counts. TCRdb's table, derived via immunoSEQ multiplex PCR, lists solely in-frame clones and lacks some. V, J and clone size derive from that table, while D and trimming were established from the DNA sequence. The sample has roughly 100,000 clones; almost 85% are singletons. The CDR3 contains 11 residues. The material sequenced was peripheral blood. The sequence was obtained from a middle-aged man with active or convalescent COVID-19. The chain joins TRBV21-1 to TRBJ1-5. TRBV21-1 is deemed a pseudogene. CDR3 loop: CASSTNQPQHF. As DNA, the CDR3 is TGTGCCAGCAGCACTAATCAGCCCCAGCATTTT.